The 18 T cell receptor beta chains below all came from one sample that was sequenced in a study of siplizumab effects on memory and regulatory T cells. Profiling relied on immunoSEQ multiplex PCR, and the TCRdb table lists in-frame clones only, not all of them. The data hold around 99,000 clones, with 92% observed a single time. Sequencing was carried out using Tregs sorted from blood. The receptors stem from a human donor in good health.

The J gene is TRBJ1-1, the V gene TRBV12-5; D is perhaps TRBD1 (5 bases). This CDR3 is 11 amino acids long. Germline assignment: CDR1 LGHNT and CDR2 FRNRAP. V lost 1 base, J lost 8 bases, and 5 bases lay in between. This chain's CDR3 is CASGLGGEAFF. CDR3 coding DNA: TGTGCTAGTGGTTTGGGGGGCGAAGCTTTCTTT. The variable domain in full, completed from reference TRBV12-5 and TRBJ1-1, reads DARVTQTPRHKVTEMGQEVTMRCQPILGHNTVFWYRQTMMQGLELLAYFRNRAPLDDSGMPKDRFSAEMPDATLATLKIQPSEPRDSAVYFCASGLGGEAFFGQGTRLTVV.

This chain joins TRBV5-4 and TRBJ2-7; 8 nucleotides align to TRBD2. CDR3 length: 16 residues. V trimming: 0 bases; J trimming: 0 bases; junction bases outside the gene matches: 5. Germline V gene data show CDR1 as SGHNT and CDR2 as YYREEE (reference sequence). This CDR3 is CASSLAASGLSYEQYF. CDR3 in DNA: TGTGCCAGCAGCTTGGCCGCTAGCGGGCTCTCCTACGAGCAGTACTTC.

V gene TRBV7-9 combines with J gene TRBJ2-3; 11 nucleotides agree with TRBD1. After removal of 8 bases from V and 5 bases from J, the junction contained 9 bases not matched to a gene. CDR3 size: 15 residues. Looked up from germline, CDR1 is SEHNR and CDR2 is FQNEAQ (reference sequence). The CDR3 sequence: CASGFGTGGKDTQYF. The CDR3 DNA is TGTGCCAGCGGGTTCGGGACAGGGGGGAAAGATACGCAGTATTTT.

This sequence joins TRBV9 and TRBJ1-5; possibly TRBD1 for D (5 bases). The CDR3 runs 16 residues. The V and J ends lost 4 bases and 5 bases respectively, with 19 bases between them. CDR1 SGDLS and CDR2 YYNGEE come from the germline V gene. The DNA of the CDR3 is TGTGCCAGCAGCCACCCCGGGGGGGAGGGGTATCAGCCCCAGCATTTT. This encodes CASSHPGGEGYQPQHF.

This chain joins TRBV9 and TRBJ1-2; 9 bases are a match to TRBD1. The CDR3 runs to 16 residues. The germline gives CDR1 SGDLS, CDR2 YYNGEE. Trimming cost V 3 bases and J 8 bases; bases outside gene matches: 14. The CDR3 coding sequence is TGTGCCAGCAGCGATTCGGGACAGGGTATGGGGGAGGGCTACACCTTC. Translated: CASSDSGQGMGEGYTF. Together with reference TRBV9 and TRBJ1-2, the CDR3 gives the full variable domain: DSGVTQTPKHLITATGQRVTLRCSPRSGDLSVYWYQQSLDQGLQFLIQYYNGEERAKGNILERFSAQQFPDLHSELNLSSLELGDSALYFCASSDSGQGMGEGYTFGSGTRLTVV.

The chain combines TRBV27 with TRBJ2-2, with 7 bases fitting TRBD2. V lost 8 bases, J lost 7 bases, and 16 bases stayed unmatched. The CDR3 is made up of 16 amino acids. Germline CDR1 MNHEY, CDR2 SMNVEV (reference sequence). CDR3 DNA: TGTGCCAGCCTCTCCGCGACTAGCAAAATTGGCGGGGAGCTGTTTTTT. Residues: CASLSATSKIGGELFF.

The chain is built from TRBV6-5 and TRBJ2-7; 9 bases align to TRBD2. Germline CDR1 MNHEY, CDR2 SVGAGI. The CDR3 totals 16 residues. The V gene end was trimmed by 0 bases and the J gene end by 2 bases; junction bases not matched to a gene: 5. CDR3: CASSYSPSGVTYEQYF. The CDR3 DNA follows: TGTGCCAGCAGTTACTCCCCTAGCGGGGTAACCTACGAGCAGTACTTC.

V and J are TRBV18 and TRBJ1-2; the D is unclear. There are 11 residues in the CDR3. Trimming took 6 bases from V and 4 from J, leaving 6 bases between them. Germline V gives CDR1 KGHSH, CDR2 LQKENI. CDR3 coding DNA: TGTGCCAGCTCGGACGCCTATGGCTACACCTTC. Its translation: CASSDAYGYTF.

This rearrangement joins TRBV6-1 to TRBJ2-3, with 9 bases lining up with TRBD2. In germline, CDR1 is MNHNS, CDR2 SASEGT. Losses at the gene ends were 10 bases for V and 1 base for J; bases not matched to a gene: 6. This CDR3 is 14 amino acids long. The CDR3 is CAIWAGGGTDTQYF. In DNA, the CDR3 is TGTGCCATCTGGGCGGGGGGGGGCACAGATACGCAGTATTTT.

V is TRBV7-9 and J is TRBJ2-7; tentative D call: TRBD2 (7 bases). Per the germline V gene, CDR1 is SEHNR and CDR2 is FQNEAQ (reference sequence). This CDR3 is built from 14 residues. The V gene lost 6 bases and the J gene lost 7 bases, with 19 bases spanning the gap. This chain's CDR3 is CASRSKGGLGEQYF. The CDR3 region has the DNA TGTGCCAGCAGATCGAAGGGGGGGCTGGGTGAGCAGTACTTC.

J is TRBJ1-5 and V is TRBV29-1, with 7 positions matching TRBD1. Germline loops: CDR1 SQVTM, CDR2 ANQGSEA. V lost 4 bases and J lost 3; bases outside the gene matches: 6. The CDR3 is 14 residues long. CDR3: CSVAAGGFNQPQHF. For the CDR3, the DNA is TGCAGCGTTGCGGCAGGGGGTTTCAATCAGCCCCAGCATTTT.

V gene TRBV9 combines with J gene TRBJ1-2; no definite D call. The CDR3 loop spans 14 amino acids. V shed 0 bases and J shed 8 bases, with 14 bases lying between them. The germline V gene encodes CDR1 SGDLS and CDR2 YYNGEE. The CDR3 DNA sequence: TGTGCCAGCAGCGTAGGAGGAACCTTTAGGGGCTACACCTTC. Translation: CASSVGGTFRGYTF.

V usage is TRBV6-6 and J usage is TRBJ1-1; D possibly corresponds to TRBD1 (6 bases). Per germline, CDR1 MNHNY and CDR2 SVGAGI (reference sequence). CDR3 length: 13 amino acids. The V and J ends lost 0 bases and 10 bases respectively, with 12 bases between them. As DNA, the CDR3 is TGTGCCAGCAGTTACTCGGAGTCACAGGGAGCTTTCTTT. It yields the protein CASSYSESQGAFF.

The rearrangement uses TRBV19 and TRBJ1-2; no reliable D call. This CDR3 contains 12 residues. Germline values: CDR1 LNHDA, CDR2 SQIVND (reference sequence). Trimming took off 10 bases at V and 6 bases at J, with 15 bases between the two ends. The CDR3 nucleotides read TGTGCCACCATGGGAGGGTATGATGGCTACACCTTC. It translates to CATMGGYDGYTF.

V and J are TRBV15 and TRBJ2-5, with TRBD2 matching 11 bases. The CDR3 runs to 18 residues. The J segment lost 5 bases and the V segment lost 3 bases, leaving 14 bases of the junction unmatched. Germline CDR1 LNHNV, CDR2 YYDKDF (reference sequence). The CDR3 region is CATSSRVAGGPRWETQYF. The CDR3 coding sequence is TGTGCCACCAGCAGTAGAGTAGCGGGAGGGCCGAGGTGGGAGACCCAGTACTTC.

CDR3 in DNA: TGTGCCATCAGTGATTCGACAGGTGCAACTAATGAAAAACTGTTTTTT. This translates into CAISDSTGATNEKLFF. The chain is built from TRBV10-3 and TRBJ1-4; D is perhaps TRBD1 (6 bases). Germline V gene sequence: CDR1 ENHRY, CDR2 SYGVKD. The CDR3 loop spans 16 amino acids. Trimming took 3 bases from V and 0 from J, leaving 11 bases between them.

The chain uses TRBV27 and TRBJ1-2, with D possibly matching TRBD1 (6 bases). CDR3 size: 13 residues. Germline loops: CDR1 MNHEY, CDR2 SMNVEV (reference sequence). V was clipped by 3 bases and J by 6 bases, with 11 bases between them. The CDR3 spells CASSFWGGHGYTF. The CDR3, as DNA: TGTGCCAGCAGTTTTTGGGGGGGCCATGGCTACACCTTC.

V is TRBV5-1 and J is TRBJ2-5, with 8 bases identical to TRBD2. The trim removed 4 bases at V and 4 bases at J, leaving 9 bases unmatched. The CDR3 is made up of 15 amino acids. Germline values: CDR1 SGHRS, CDR2 YFSETQ. The CDR3 nucleotides read TGCGCCAGCAGCCGGGAGGGGTTGCAGGGAGAGACCCAGTACTTC. This translates into CASSREGLQGETQYF.